Listed below are T cell receptor beta chains from one sample, sequenced in a study of OX40 agonist ivuxolimab in advanced cancers. Sequenced by immunoSEQ multiplex PCR; TCRdb stores in-frame clones only, minus some. Found here are roughly 60,000 clones, around 93% of them singletons; the top ten hold around 0.4%. Sequenced here: CD4+ or CD8+ T cells sorted from blood, sampled in a trial of the OX40 agonist ivuxolimab. Every receptor here comes from an adult with an advanced solid tumor such as melanoma, head and neck, liver or kidney cancer. CDR3s include the opening cysteine and the closing phenylalanine or tryptophan. A D gene is named only where the DNA matches it firmly. Size values are once, few and many counts, or a class for expanded clones, and some rows have none.

abundance | d_gene | j_gene | v_gene | CDR3aa | CDR3nt
few | . | TRBJ2-1 | TRBV7-9 | CASSLGQGIGEQFF | TGTGCCAGCAGCTTAGGGCAGGGTATTGGTGAGCAGTTCTTC
. | TRBD2 | TRBJ2-7 | TRBV29-1 | CSVASGGFEQYF | TGCAGCGTTGCTAGCGGGGGGTTCGAGCAGTACTTC
. | . | TRBJ2-4 | TRBV5-1 | CASSSYGTPFENIQYF | TGCGCCAGCAGCTCGTACGGGACTCCCTTCGAGAACATTCAGTACTTC
once | . | TRBJ2-7 | TRBV9 | CASSVGGSFSFEQYF | TGTGCCAGCAGCGTAGGGGGTAGCTTTAGTTTCGAGCAGTACTTC
. | . | TRBJ1-2 | TRBV7-2 | CASSPGGASYGYTF | TGTGCCAGCAGCCCCGGGGGTGCCTCCTATGGCTACACCTTC
. | . | TRBJ2-3 | TRBV2 | CASSETSSTDTQYF | TGTGCCAGCAGTGAAACATCTAGCACAGATACGCAGTATTTT
. | TRBD2 | TRBJ2-1 | TRBV19 | CASSIRGLADYNEQFF | TGTGCCAGTAGTATTCGGGGACTAGCGGATTACAATGAGCAGTTCTTC
. | . | TRBJ1-6 | TRBV30 | CAWRAPRGTNSPLHF | TGTGCCTGGAGAGCCCCGCGGGGAACTAATTCACCCCTCCACTTT
. | . | TRBJ2-1 | TRBV27 | CASSLRQDNEQFF | TGTGCCAGCAGTTTAAGACAGGACAATGAGCAGTTCTTC
. | TRBD2 | TRBJ2-7 | TRBV11-2 | CASSLASGTSASYEQYF | TGTGCCAGCAGCTTAGCGTCCGGGACTAGTGCTTCCTACGAGCAGTACTTC
. | TRBD2 | TRBJ2-1 | TRBV4-3 | CASSPRSGRVYNEQFF | TGCGCCAGCAGCCCGAGGAGCGGGAGGGTCTACAATGAGCAGTTCTTC
once | TRBD1 | TRBJ1-5 | TRBV27 | CASSFFSQGAGQPQHF | TGTGCCAGCAGTTTTTTCTCTCAGGGGGCTGGGCAGCCCCAGCATTTT
. | TRBD1 | TRBJ1-4 | TRBV10-1 | CASGPGTGTNEKLFF | TGCGCCAGCGGTCCCGGGACAGGAACTAATGAAAAACTGTTTTTT
. | . | TRBJ1-3 | TRBV6-6 | CASSDQISGNTIYF | TGTGCCAGCAGTGACCAGATCTCTGGAAACACCATATATTTT
once | TRBD1 | TRBJ1-2 | TRBV28 | CASSTRGQENGYTF | TGTGCCAGCAGTACCCGGGGACAGGAGAATGGCTACACCTTC
. | . | TRBJ1-5 | TRBV9 | CASSVGAINQPQHF | TGTGCCAGCAGCGTAGGGGCAATCAATCAGCCCCAGCATTTT
once | TRBD1 | TRBJ2-1 | TRBV19 | CASSTQGQGLDNEQFF | TGTGCCAGTAGTACGCAGGGACAGGGTTTAGACAATGAGCAGTTCTTC
. | TRBD2 | TRBJ2-7 | TRBV2 | CASSEWGTNYYEQYF | TGTGCCAGCAGTGAGTGGGGGACTAACTACTACGAGCAGTACTTC
once | . | TRBJ2-7 | TRBV2 | CASSSPSYEQYF | TGTGCCAGCAGTAGCCCGTCCTACGAGCAGTACTTC
. | . | TRBJ1-5 | TRBV18 | CASSPQDIGRGSDQPQHF | TGTGCCAGCTCACCACAGGACATCGGGAGGGGAAGCGATCAGCCCCAGCATTTT
. | . | TRBJ2-1 | TRBV11-2 | CASSSFKADSYNEQFF | TGTGCCAGCAGCTCATTTAAAGCGGACTCCTACAATGAGCAGTTCTTC
. | TRBD1 | TRBJ2-1 | TRBV11-2 | CASSLGRGPYNEQFF | TGTGCCAGCAGCTTGGGAAGGGGGCCCTACAATGAGCAGTTCTTC
. | TRBD1 | TRBJ1-5 | TRBV18 | CASSPRRGQGKDQPQHF | TGTGCCAGCTCACCAAGGAGAGGACAGGGAAAAGATCAGCCCCAGCATTTT
once | . | TRBJ2-7 | TRBV7-2 | CASSLGSGDAQYF | TGTGCCAGCAGCTTAGGGTCGGGGGACGCGCAGTACTTC
. | . | TRBJ1-4 | TRBV4-3 | CASSPVGGLEEKLFF | TGCGCCAGCAGCCCTGTGGGGGGGCTGGAGGAAAAACTGTTTTTT
. | TRBD1 | TRBJ1-2 | TRBV7-9 | CASSYSGTGGRYGYTF | TGTGCCAGCAGCTACTCGGGGACAGGGGGACGCTATGGCTACACCTTC
. | TRBD2 | TRBJ2-1 | TRBV6-1 | CASSEARLAGVDEQFF | TGTGCCAGCAGTGAAGCGCGACTAGCGGGAGTTGATGAGCAGTTCTTC
. | TRBD2 | TRBJ2-3 | TRBV5-1 | CASSSGAGLATDTQYF | TGCGCCAGCAGTTCGGGAGCGGGACTAGCGACAGATACGCAGTATTTT
. | TRBD2 | TRBJ2-5 | TRBV5-5 | CASSRTSGSLNQETQYF | TGTGCCAGCAGCCGGACTAGCGGGAGTCTGAACCAAGAGACCCAGTACTTC
. | TRBD2 | TRBJ2-1 | TRBV27 | CASSPSRLAGENEQFF | TGTGCCAGCAGCCCCTCAAGGTTAGCGGGAGAGAATGAGCAGTTCTTC
. | . | TRBJ1-2 | TRBV30 | CAWMGKGTNYGYTF | TGTGCCTGGATGGGTAAGGGCACAAACTATGGCTACACCTTC
. | TRBD1 | TRBJ1-4 | TRBV28 | CASSLAGQGEGKLFF | TGTGCCAGCAGTTTGGCGGGACAGGGAGAAGGAAAACTGTTTTTT
. | TRBD2 | TRBJ2-1 | TRBV19 | CASRKGLASYNEQFF | TGTGCCAGTAGGAAGGGACTAGCGTCCTACAATGAGCAGTTCTTC
few | TRBD2 | TRBJ2-2 | TRBV5-1 | CASSLGTTRGGELFF | TGCGCCAGCAGCTTAGGGACTACGAGGGGCGGGGAGCTGTTTTTT
. | . | TRBJ2-7 | TRBV19 | CASSIQAPAYEQYF | TGTGCCAGTAGTATACAGGCCCCTGCCTACGAGCAGTACTTC
. | . | TRBJ1-1 | TRBV29-1 | CSVDRGAGSTEAFF | TGCAGCGTTGATCGGGGGGCGGGTAGCACTGAAGCTTTCTTT
. | . | TRBJ2-3 | TRBV7-2 | CASSSDTHTDTQYF | TGTGCCAGCAGCTCTGACACCCACACAGATACGCAGTATTTT
. | TRBD1 | TRBJ2-7 | TRBV5-1 | CASHPTGGYEQYF | TGCGCCAGTCACCCTACAGGGGGCTACGAGCAGTACTTC
. | . | TRBJ2-1 | TRBV19 | CASSSYISANDNEQFF | TGTGCCAGTAGTTCCTACATTAGCGCCAACGACAATGAGCAGTTCTTC
. | TRBD1 | TRBJ2-7 | TRBV6-5 | CASSYDAGGYEQYF | TGTGCCAGCAGTTACGACGCAGGGGGCTACGAGCAGTACTTC